These 17 T cell receptor beta chains originate from one sample sequenced in a study of PD-L1 blockade in urothelial cancer. Time point defined: pretreatment peripheral blood. The assay was immunoSEQ multiplex PCR, and TCRdb's table has in-frame clones only and misses some. The repertoire includes under 55,000 clones, more than 70% of them detected once, and approximately 25% sits in the top ten. Sequencing was performed on PBMCs, taken around atezolizumab (anti-PD-L1) treatment. The receptors stem from a donor at least 40 years old with urothelial cancer.

This sequence joins TRBV30 and TRBJ2-5; D is uncertain. The V gene's germline CDR1 is GTSNPN and CDR2 SVGIG (reference sequence). V was clipped by 5 bases and J by 1 base, with 8 bases between them. This CDR3 spans 12 amino acids. CDR3 bases: TGTGCCTGGGCCCAGGTCCAAGAGACCCAGTACTTC. This encodes CAWAQVQETQYF.

This clone was found once. The CDR3 DNA sequence: TGTGCCAGCAGTTTCGCCGGGGGATACAATGAGCAGTTCTTC. Encoded protein: CASSFAGGYNEQFF. V usage is TRBV27 and J usage is TRBJ2-1, with TRBD2 as a possible D gene (6 bases). Trimming removed 3 bases from V and 4 bases from J, with 10 bases in between. The germline V gene encodes CDR1 MNHEY and CDR2 SMNVEV (reference sequence). The CDR3 contains 14 residues.

The V call is TRBV18, the J call TRBJ2-7; TRBD2 matches at 15 bases. Germline V gene sequence: CDR1 KGHSH, CDR2 LQKENI. V gave up 6 bases and J gave up 7 bases; unmatched junction bases: 10. The CDR3 covers 16 residues. CDR3 sequence reads: CASSFGLAGGPEEQYF. The CDR3 DNA sequence: TGTGCCAGCTCTTTCGGACTAGCGGGAGGGCCTGAGGAGCAGTACTTC.

The gene calls are TRBV19 and TRBJ2-7; TRBD1 agrees at 11 bases. The germline V gene has CDR1 LNHDA and CDR2 SQIVND (reference sequence). Trimming cost V 4 bases and J 6 bases; bases outside gene matches: 5. This CDR3 has 14 amino acids. The CDR3 bases are TGTGCCAGTAGTAACACGGGACAGGGGGGCGAGCAGTACTTC. This sequence encodes CASSNTGQGGEQYF.

This rearrangement joins TRBV9 to TRBJ2-1, with a weak D call TRBD2 (6 bases). The ends were cut back, 0 bases at V and 3 bases at J, with 10 bases in the middle. CDR3 length equals 15 residues. Germline-derived CDR1 and CDR2 are SGDLS and YYNGEE. CDR3 in amino acids: CASSVGLVGYNEQFF. The DNA for the CDR3 is TGTGCCAGCAGCGTAGGACTAGTTGGCTACAATGAGCAGTTCTTC. Based on the CDR3 plus reference TRBV9 and TRBJ2-1, the full variable domain is DSGVTQTPKHLITATGQRVTLRCSPRSGDLSVYWYQQSLDQGLQFLIQYYNGEERAKGNILERFSAQQFPDLHSELNLSSLELGDSALYFCASSVGLVGYNEQFFGPGTRLTVL.

The chain joins TRBV2 to TRBJ1-1; D unresolved. Germline-derived CDR1 and CDR2 are SNHLY and FYNNEI. V shed 4 bases and J shed 0 bases, with 3 bases lying between them. The CDR3 extends over 12 amino acids. The CDR3 nucleotides are TGTGCCAGCAGTGTATTGAACACTGAAGCTTTCTTT. Encoded protein: CASSVLNTEAFF.

V is TRBV5-8 and J is TRBJ2-5, with 10 positions matching TRBD1. V shed 4 bases and J 5 bases; nucleotides not matched to a gene: 8. CDR1 SGHTS and CDR2 YDEGEE come from the germline V gene. The CDR3 spans 15 residues. CDR3 loop: CASSAGQGLRETQYF. The CDR3 DNA reads TGTGCCAGCAGCGCGGGACAGGGGTTGCGGGAGACCCAGTACTTC. Looking up the rest from reference TRBV5-8 and TRBJ2-5 gives the full variable domain: EAGVTQSPTHLIKTRGQQATLRCSPISGHTSVYWYQQALGLGLQFLLWYDEGEERNRGNFPPRFSGRQFPNYSSELNVNALELEDSALYLCASSAGQGLRETQYFGPGTRLLVL.

J is TRBJ1-1 and V is TRBV7-2, with D perhaps TRBD1 (5 bases). The germline CDR1 and CDR2 sequences are SGHTA and FQGNSA. CDR3 length equals 16 residues. Between the trimmed V and J ends, which lost 0 bases and 4 bases, there was a span of 15 bases. CDR3 bases: TGTGCCAGCAGCTTAGCCCCCTCGGCCGGGGGCACTGAAGCTTTCTTT. Encoded protein: CASSLAPSAGGTEAFF. Full variable domain (remainder filled in from reference TRBV7-2 and TRBJ1-1): GAGVSQSPSNKVTEKGKDVELRCDPISGHTALYWYRQSLGQGLEFLIYFQGNSAPDKSGLPSDRFSAERTGGSVSTLTIQRTQQEDSAVYLCASSLAPSAGGTEAFFGQGTRLTVV.

V and J are TRBV18 and TRBJ2-1; D gene uncertain. Deletions cut 1 base from V and 1 base from J, with 14 bases between. CDR3 size: 17 residues. CDR1 and CDR2 from the germline V gene are KGHSH and LQKENI. The CDR3 nucleotides are TGTGCCAGCTCACCACGGATTGTCCGCGGTTCCTACAATGAGCAGTTCTTC. It specifies CASSPRIVRGSYNEQFF.

This clone was recorded once. J is TRBJ2-1 and V is TRBV9; TRBD2 is a possible D gene (6 bases). Germline CDR1 SGDLS, CDR2 YYNGEE. Trimming left V 0 bases short and J 3 bases short, with 10 bases between. CDR3 length: 15 residues. CDR3: CASSVDGGIYNEQFF. DNA for the CDR3: TGTGCCAGCAGCGTAGATGGGGGGATCTACAATGAGCAGTTCTTC.

The count of this clone is one. The rearrangement links TRBV30 to TRBJ1-1; 10 bases are a match to TRBD1. The CDR3 has 15 residues. Germline V gives CDR1 GTSNPN, CDR2 SVGIG (reference sequence). Unmatched junction bases numbered 6, after V lost 0 bases and J lost 5 bases. The DNA for the CDR3 is TGTGCCTGGAGTGTAGGGACAGGGGTTCGGACTGAAGCTTTCTTT. Encoded protein: CAWSVGTGVRTEAFF.

The chain couples TRBV5-4 to TRBJ1-2, with TRBD1 as a possible D gene (5 bases). V was trimmed by 4 bases and J by 2 bases, leaving 15 bases between them. Looked up from germline, CDR1 is SGHNT and CDR2 is YYREEE (reference sequence). The CDR3 is 15 residues long. This chain's CDR3 is CASSPRDGKNYGYTF. CDR3 DNA sequence: TGTGCCAGCAGCCCGCGGGACGGCAAAAACTATGGCTACACCTTC.

The genes are TRBV4-2 and TRBJ2-7; a weak D match, TRBD2 (6 bases). V lost 0 bases, J lost 0 bases, and 12 bases lay in between. Germline-derived CDR1 and CDR2 are LGHNA and YNFKEQ. The CDR3 is 16 amino acids. In DNA, the CDR3 is TGTGCCAGCAGCCAAGATCGGGTAGCGGTCTCCTACGAGCAGTACTTC. Residues: CASSQDRVAVSYEQYF.

This clone was seen more than once but under ten times. The chain recombines TRBV5-1 with TRBJ1-5; 7 bases match TRBD1. Germline V CDR1 and CDR2: SGHRS, YFSETQ. With 4 bases clipped from V and 3 bases from J, the junction kept 4 bases outside the gene matches. The CDR3 is made up of 14 amino acids. The CDR3 bases are TGCGCCAGCAGCCTGACAGGGACCAATCAGCCCCAGCATTTT. Amino acids: CASSLTGTNQPQHF.

This clone was recorded a few times. J is TRBJ2-5 and V is TRBV5-1, with 10 positions matching TRBD2. Germline assignment: CDR1 SGHRS and CDR2 YFSETQ. V gave up 1 base and J gave up 5 bases; unmatched junction bases: 8. CDR3 length equals 16 residues. The CDR3 nucleotides read TGCGCCAGCAGCTTGAGCGGGAGGGTCTCGCGGGAGACCCAGTACTTC. Residues: CASSLSGRVSRETQYF.

J is TRBJ2-5 and V is TRBV10-3; D perhaps matches TRBD2 (7 bases). Germline loops: CDR1 ENHRY, CDR2 SYGVKD. The ends were cut back, 6 bases at V and 0 bases at J, with 11 bases in the middle. This CDR3 spans 14 amino acids. CDR3 protein: CAIRGGGYQETQYF. The CDR3 DNA follows: TGTGCCATCAGGGGAGGGGGGTACCAAGAGACCCAGTACTTC.

This clone turned up a few times. CDR3: CSVGAALYNEQFF. CDR3 sequence (DNA): TGCAGCGTTGGGGCAGCCCTTTACAATGAGCAGTTCTTC. V is TRBV29-1 and J is TRBJ2-1; no clear D gene. The germline V gene encodes CDR1 SQVTM and CDR2 ANQGSEA. This CDR3 region has 13 residues. Trimming cost V 4 bases and J 4 bases, with 11 bases left between them.